The 2 T cell receptor beta chains below all came from one sample that was sequenced in a study of spatial heterogeneity in lung cancer. Broader study findings: Expanded alpha and beta TCR counts within tumors tracked tumor mutation counts.

These receptors lack a known antigen. MiXCR was run by TCRdb on the 5' RACE reads, yielding one entry per CDR3 protein. The table for this sample gives roughly 6 distinct CDR3 sequences. The time point denotes: sample taken at primary tumor resection. The sequencing here drew on lung tumor tissue, taken at surgery. The receptor source for this set is a male donor with early-stage non-small cell lung cancer.

Notes on this clonotype: As an off-target read in a library built for alpha chains, this beta chain has a frequency of little significance. The V call is TRBV27, the J call TRBJ1-2, with TRBD1 as a possible D gene (5 bases). The germline gives CDR1 MNHEY, CDR2 SMNVEV (reference sequence). Trimming pared 4 bases from V and 10 bases from J, leaving 16 bases between. The CDR3 is 13 amino acids. The CDR3 is CASSSHPDTAYTF. The CDR3 nucleotides are TGTGCCAGCAGTTCCCACCCGGACACGGCCTACACCTTC.

As to this clonotype: Within a library made for alpha chains, this beta chain is off target, and its count is uninformative. The V call is TRBV7-9, the J call TRBJ2-5; possibly TRBD1 for D (5 bases). Germline V CDR1 and CDR2: SEHNR, FQNEAQ (reference sequence). The CDR3 has 12 residues. The V gene lost 2 bases and the J gene lost 6 bases, with 7 bases spanning the gap. Written as DNA, the CDR3 is TGTGCCAGCAGCTTAAGGGGAAAGACCCAGTACTTC. Translation: CASSLRGKTQYF.